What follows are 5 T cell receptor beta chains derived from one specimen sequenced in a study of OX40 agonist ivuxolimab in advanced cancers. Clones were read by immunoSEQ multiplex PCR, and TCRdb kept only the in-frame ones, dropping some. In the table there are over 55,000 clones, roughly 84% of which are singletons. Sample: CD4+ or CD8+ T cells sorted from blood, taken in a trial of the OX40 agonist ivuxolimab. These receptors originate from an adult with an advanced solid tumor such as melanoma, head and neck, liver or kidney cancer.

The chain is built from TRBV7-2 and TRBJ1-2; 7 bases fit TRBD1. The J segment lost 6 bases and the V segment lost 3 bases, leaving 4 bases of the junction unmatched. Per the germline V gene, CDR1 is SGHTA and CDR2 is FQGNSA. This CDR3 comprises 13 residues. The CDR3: CASSFQGGNGYTF. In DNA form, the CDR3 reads TGTGCCAGCAGCTTCCAGGGGGGTAATGGCTACACCTTC.

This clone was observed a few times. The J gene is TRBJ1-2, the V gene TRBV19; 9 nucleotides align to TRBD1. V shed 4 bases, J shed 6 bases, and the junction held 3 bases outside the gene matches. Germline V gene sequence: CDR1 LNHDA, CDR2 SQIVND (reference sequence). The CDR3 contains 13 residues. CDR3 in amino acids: CASSTQGANGYTF. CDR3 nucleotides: TGTGCCAGTAGTACACAGGGGGCGAATGGCTACACCTTC.

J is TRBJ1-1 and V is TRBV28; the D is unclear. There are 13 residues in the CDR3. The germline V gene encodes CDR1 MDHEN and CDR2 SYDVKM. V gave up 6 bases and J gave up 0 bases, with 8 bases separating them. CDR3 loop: CASSPVVNTEAFF. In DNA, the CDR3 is TGTGCCAGCAGCCCGGTCGTGAACACTGAAGCTTTCTTT.

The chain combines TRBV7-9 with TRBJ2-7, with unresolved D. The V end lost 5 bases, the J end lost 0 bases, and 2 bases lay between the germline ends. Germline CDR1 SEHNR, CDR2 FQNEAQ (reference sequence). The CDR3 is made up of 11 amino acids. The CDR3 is CASSNSYEQYF. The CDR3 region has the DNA TGTGCCAGCAGCAACTCCTACGAGCAGTACTTC. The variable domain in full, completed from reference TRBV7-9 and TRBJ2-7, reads DTGVSQNPRHKITKRGQNVTFRCDPISEHNRLYWYRQTLGQGPEFLTYFQNEAQLEKSRLLSDRFSAERPKGSFSTLEIQRTEQGDSAMYLCASSNSYEQYFGPGTRLTVT.

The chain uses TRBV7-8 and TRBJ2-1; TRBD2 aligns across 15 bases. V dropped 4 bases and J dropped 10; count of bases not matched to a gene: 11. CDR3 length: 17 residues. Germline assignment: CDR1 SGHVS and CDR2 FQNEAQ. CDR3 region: CASSSIGLAGGSGEQFF. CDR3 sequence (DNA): TGTGCCAGCAGCTCGATAGGACTAGCGGGGGGGTCGGGCGAGCAGTTCTTC.